The 22 T cell receptor beta chains reported below all come from one sample, sequenced in a study of cytomegalovirus exposure and HLA in healthy donors. Repertoires were generated with immunoSEQ multiplex PCR, while TCRdb's copy carries only in-frame clones and drops some. Here the sample spans 150,000 or so clones, 90% being singletons. Input material: PBMCs. The receptors come from a woman aged 25 to 39 in good health and CMV-seropositive.

The DNA of the CDR3 is TGCGCCAGCAGCTTGAACCCAAGCGGGGGAAGCCAAGAGACCCAGTACTTC. Translation: CASSLNPSGGSQETQYF. The chain recombines TRBV5-1 with TRBJ2-5, with 8 positions matching TRBD2. The V gene end was trimmed by 1 base and the J gene end by 1 base; junction bases not matched to a gene: 9. This CDR3 has 17 amino acids. Germline CDR1 is SGHRS and CDR2 is YFSETQ.

This sequence joins TRBV5-1 and TRBJ1-1; 8 nucleotides align to TRBD1. The V gene end was trimmed by 5 bases and the J gene end by 6 bases; junction bases not matched to a gene: 9. The CDR3 is 14 residues long. CDR1 and CDR2 (germline): SGHRS, YFSETQ. DNA for the CDR3: TGCGCCAGCAGTTACGACAGGGGCGTGTCTGAAGCTTTCTTT. Translating gives CASSYDRGVSEAFF.

The chain couples TRBV6-5 to TRBJ1-1; possible D gene TRBD1, 6 bases. This CDR3 has 14 amino acids. V was cut by 6 bases and J by 1 base, with 12 bases left in between. The germline V gene has CDR1 MNHEY and CDR2 SVGAGI. The CDR3 loop reads CASRVTGPNTEAFF. Written as DNA, the CDR3 is TGTGCCAGCAGGGTGACAGGTCCGAACACTGAAGCTTTCTTT.

The CDR3 is CASSPLRQGGPYNSPLHF. Here the CDR3 DNA reads TGTGCCAGCTCACCTTTACGACAGGGAGGCCCCTATAATTCACCCCTCCACTTT. The rearrangement uses TRBV18 and TRBJ1-6; 7 bases are shared with TRBD1. CDR3 length: 18 amino acids. The germline V gene encodes CDR1 KGHSH and CDR2 LQKENI. Unmatched junction bases numbered 10, after V lost 3 bases and J lost 2 bases.

This sequence joins TRBV28 and TRBJ1-1; 8 nucleotides match TRBD1. The CDR3 contains 15 residues. CDR1 and CDR2 from the germline V gene are MDHEN and SYDVKM. Trimming cost V 6 bases and J 1 base; bases outside gene matches: 7. CDR3 amino acids: CASSLRTGRNTEAFF. The CDR3 coding sequence is TGTGCCAGCAGCCTCCGGACAGGGAGGAACACTGAAGCTTTCTTT.

The rearrangement uses TRBV7-2 and TRBJ2-7; TRBD2 matches at 9 bases. Trimming cost V 5 bases and J 3 bases; bases outside gene matches: 11. There are 16 residues in the CDR3. The germline CDR1 and CDR2 sequences are SGHTA and FQGNSA. CDR3: CASSPSLRTSVYEQYF. The DNA of the CDR3 is TGTGCCAGCAGCCCATCGCTGAGGACTAGCGTCTACGAGCAGTACTTC.

This rearrangement joins TRBV7-9 to TRBJ2-2; 15 bases are a match to TRBD2. The CDR3 has 18 residues. The V gene's germline CDR1 is SEHNR and CDR2 FQNEAQ (reference sequence). Unmatched junction bases numbered 6, after V lost 6 bases and J lost 1 base. The CDR3 loop reads CASRSRTSGRENTGELFF. The CDR3 DNA sequence: TGTGCCAGCAGGTCCCGGACTAGCGGGAGGGAGAACACCGGGGAGCTGTTTTTT.

The V call is TRBV7-9, the J call TRBJ2-2, with 7 bases identical to TRBD1. Germline V gives CDR1 SEHNR, CDR2 FQNEAQ (reference sequence). V gave up 5 bases and J gave up 6 bases; unmatched junction bases: 9. CDR3 length equals 15 residues. The CDR3 loop is CASSRTGDWAGELFF. CDR3 nucleotide sequence: TGTGCCAGCAGCCGAACAGGGGATTGGGCCGGGGAGCTGTTTTTT.

This chain connects TRBV4-2 to TRBJ1-1; 12 bases match TRBD1. From germline, CDR1 is LGHNA and CDR2 YNFKEQ. CDR3 length: 13 residues. V lost 6 bases to trimming and J lost 7 bases; unmatched junction nucleotides: 3. The CDR3 here is CASRGTGGGEAFF. The CDR3 DNA is TGTGCCAGCAGGGGGACAGGGGGCGGTGAAGCTTTCTTT.

The chain recombines TRBV11-2 with TRBJ2-1; unclear D gene. V was clipped by 5 bases and J by 0 bases, with 14 bases between them. The CDR3 has 16 amino acids. The germline V gene has CDR1 SGHAT and CDR2 FQNNGV. The CDR3 bases are TGTGCCAGCAGCCCATTACGTTCGAGCTCCTACAATGAGCAGTTCTTC. It codes for CASSPLRSSSYNEQFF.

The table lists this clone with a count of one. The rearrangement links TRBV6-6 to TRBJ2-5, with 11 bases lining up with TRBD2. Germline assignment: CDR1 MNHNY and CDR2 SVGAGI (reference sequence). The CDR3 extends over 16 amino acids. J lost 4 bases, V lost 2 bases, and 6 bases had no gene match. This chain's CDR3 is CASSYGLAGGPETQYF. The CDR3 DNA sequence: TGTGCCAGCAGTTACGGGCTAGCGGGGGGTCCAGAGACCCAGTACTTC.

A single count supports this clone. The chain has TRBV7-9 and TRBJ2-1, with D possibly matching TRBD2 (7 bases). Deletions cut 0 bases from V and 9 bases from J, with 18 bases between. The CDR3 has 16 residues. CDR1 and CDR2 (germline): SEHNR, FQNEAQ (reference sequence). CDR3 residues: CASSLAGGPRRGEQFF. Written as DNA, the CDR3 is TGTGCCAGCAGCTTAGCGGGGGGGCCCCGTCGGGGTGAGCAGTTCTTC.

V gene TRBV2 combines with J gene TRBJ1-4, with D unclear. V shed 3 bases and J shed 8 bases, with 13 bases lying between them. CDR3 length: 14 amino acids. Germline V gene sequence: CDR1 SNHLY, CDR2 FYNNEI. As DNA, the CDR3 is TGTGCCAGCAGTGAGTGGCAGTCGTTAGAAAAACTGTTTTTT. Amino acids: CASSEWQSLEKLFF.

This clone was found once. CDR3 region: CASSSLGGGSYNEQFF. The CDR3 DNA reads TGTGCCAGCAGCTCCCTCGGGGGGGGCTCCTACAATGAGCAGTTCTTC. The chain is built from TRBV13 and TRBJ2-1; 8 bases align to TRBD2. Looked up from germline, CDR1 is PRHDT and CDR2 is FYEKMQ (reference sequence). This CDR3 has 16 residues. V shed 4 bases, J shed 0 bases, and the junction held 5 bases outside the gene matches.

The CDR3 spells CASSPSSGRGNEQFF. The CDR3 nucleotides are TGTGCCAGCAGCCCTTCTAGCGGGAGGGGAAATGAGCAGTTCTTC. The V call is TRBV13, the J call TRBJ2-1; 12 positions agree with TRBD2. Germline CDR1 reads PRHDT; CDR2 reads FYEKMQ (reference sequence). V trimming: 5 bases; J trimming: 7 bases; junction bases outside the gene matches: 6. The CDR3 consists of 15 residues.

The V gene is TRBV4-1, the J gene TRBJ2-3, with 13 bases aligning to TRBD2. The CDR3 runs 15 residues. The germline CDR1 and CDR2 sequences are MGHRA and YSYEKL. After removal of 4 bases from V and 5 bases from J, the junction contained 3 bases not matched to a gene. In DNA, the CDR3 is TGCGCCAGCAGCCTACTAGCGGGAGGGGAAGATACGCAGTATTTT. Its translation: CASSLLAGGEDTQYF.

The J gene is TRBJ2-1, the V gene TRBV27; 12 nucleotides match TRBD2. The germline CDR1 and CDR2 sequences are MNHEY and SMNVEV (reference sequence). The CDR3 runs to 16 residues. Losses at the gene ends were 5 bases for V and 4 bases for J; bases not matched to a gene: 6. The CDR3 protein is CASSTNGLAGYNEQFF. CDR3 bases: TGTGCCAGCAGTACCAATGGACTAGCGGGGTACAATGAGCAGTTCTTC.

The CDR3 bases are TGTGCCAGTAGTATAGTTGGCAGGGGGCGCGAAACTGAAGCTTTCTTT. It yields the protein CASSIVGRGRETEAFF. The chain recombines TRBV19 with TRBJ1-1, with TRBD1 matching over 8 bases. Germline loops: CDR1 LNHDA, CDR2 SQIVND (reference sequence). The CDR3 has 16 residues. The V gene end was trimmed by 1 base and the J gene end by 5 bases; junction bases not matched to a gene: 9.

This chain uses TRBV11-2 with TRBJ2-3, with TRBD2 matching 7 bases. CDR3 size: 14 residues. The V segment lost 4 bases and the J segment 4 bases; nucleotides outside the gene matches: 5. Germline assignment: CDR1 SGHAT and CDR2 FQNNGV. In DNA form, the CDR3 reads TGTGCCAGCAGCTCCCCGGCGGGGGCAGATACGCAGTATTTT. This translates into CASSSPAGADTQYF.

The J gene is TRBJ1-2, the V gene TRBV5-4; perhaps TRBD1 as D (5 bases). The germline gives CDR1 SGHNT, CDR2 YYREEE (reference sequence). Between the trimmed V and J ends, which lost 4 bases and 4 bases, there was a span of 14 bases. The CDR3 is 14 residues long. The CDR3 DNA is TGTGCCAGCAGCATGCCCGGGGGGGGCTATGGCTACACCTTC. Translating gives CASSMPGGGYGYTF.

The rearrangement uses TRBV18 and TRBJ2-1, with 7 bases matching TRBD1. This CDR3 is built from 15 residues. J was trimmed by 3 bases and V by 2 bases; bases with no gene match: 4. CDR1 KGHSH and CDR2 LQKENI come from the germline V gene. CDR3 region: CASSPEDRSYNEQFF. DNA of the CDR3: TGTGCCAGCTCACCAGAGGACAGGAGCTACAATGAGCAGTTCTTC.

This clone came up once. The chain couples TRBV29-1 to TRBJ2-5; D uncertain. The CDR3 is 11 amino acids. Germline V gene sequence: CDR1 SQVTM, CDR2 ANQGSEA. Trimming removed 4 bases from V and 4 bases from J, with 7 bases in between. Here the CDR3 DNA reads TGCAGCGTTGGGTGGAGAGAGACCCAGTACTTC. Encoded protein: CSVGWRETQYF.